The next 26 T cell receptor beta chains were all read from a single sample in a study of shared clonotypes between healthy human individuals. This table comes from immunoSEQ multiplex PCR, and its TCRdb copy is limited to in-frame clones, with some not included. This sample has about 2.4 million clones, with 90% to 95% found just once. Sequenced: naive CD4+ T cells from PBMCs. Regarding subset: CD45RA+ positively selected. These receptors originate from a man aged 18 to 30 in good health. Some clones in this sample may be carry-over from other donors' samples.

The chain links TRBV18 to TRBJ2-7; 11 bases match TRBD2. In germline, CDR1 is KGHSH, CDR2 LQKENI. This CDR3 is built from 15 residues. V dropped 0 bases and J dropped 5; count of bases not matched to a gene: 3. CDR3 DNA sequence: TGTGCCAGCTCACCACCGGCACTAGCGGGAGACGAGCAGTACTTC. Amino acids: CASSPPALAGDEQYF.

V usage is TRBV5-1 and J usage is TRBJ2-3, with D maybe TRBD2 (6 bases). This CDR3 spans 15 amino acids. Germline CDR1 reads SGHRS; CDR2 reads YFSETQ. Trimming removed 9 bases from V and 2 bases from J, with 19 bases in between. CDR3 amino acids: CATRYGRDFTDTQYF. The CDR3 nucleotides are TGCGCCACCCGATACGGGCGGGACTTCACAGATACGCAGTATTTT.

The chain links TRBV6-6 to TRBJ2-7; D is perhaps TRBD2 (6 bases). Trimming shortened V by 5 bases and J by 5 bases, and 10 bases separated the two germline ends. In germline, CDR1 is MNHNY, CDR2 SVGAGI (reference sequence). The CDR3 sequence is 12 residues long. The chain's CDR3 is CASSPGGNEQYF. CDR3 sequence (DNA): TGTGCCAGCAGTCCCGGAGGGAACGAGCAGTACTTC.

This chain connects TRBV4-2 to TRBJ2-1; the match to TRBD1 covers 8 bases. The CDR3 totals 16 residues. The J segment lost 2 bases and the V segment lost 3 bases, leaving 6 bases of the junction unmatched. Germline V gene lookup returns CDR1 LGHNA and CDR2 YNFKEQ. CDR3 residues: CASSHPGTGTYNEQFF. CDR3 DNA: TGTGCCAGCAGCCACCCCGGGACAGGCACCTACAATGAGCAGTTCTTC.

Details on this clone: Additional DNA sequences in this sample encode the identical CDR3. This chain links TRBV18 with TRBJ2-5, with D perhaps TRBD1 or TRBD2 (5 bases each). The germline V gene encodes CDR1 KGHSH and CDR2 LQKENI. The CDR3 is made up of 14 amino acids. The germline V and J ends were trimmed by 3 bases and 3 bases, with 11 bases remaining between them. CDR3: CASSPPGTKETQYF. CDR3 nucleotide sequence: TGTGCCAGCTCACCCCCCGGGACGAAAGAGACCCAGTACTTC.

This sequence joins TRBV27 and TRBJ1-2; D might be TRBD1 (5 bases). The ends were cut back, 3 bases at V and 5 bases at J, with 10 bases in the middle. The CDR3 covers 13 residues. CDR1 and CDR2 from the germline V gene are MNHEY and SMNVEV (reference sequence). The CDR3 region is CASSFGALYGYTF. The CDR3 bases are TGTGCCAGCAGTTTTGGGGCCCTTTATGGCTACACCTTC.

The V and J genes are TRBV5-1 and TRBJ2-1; D gene uncertain. V was cut by 0 bases and J by 2 bases, with 9 bases left in between. Germline V gene lookup returns CDR1 SGHRS and CDR2 YFSETQ. The CDR3 is made up of 15 amino acids. The DNA of the CDR3 is TGCGCCAGCAGCTTGGTTACAGCTCCCTACAATGAGCAGTTCTTC. Amino acids: CASSLVTAPYNEQFF.

The chain uses TRBV28 and TRBJ1-1, with 7 bases fitting TRBD1. The CDR3 runs to 13 residues. V trimming: 6 bases; J trimming: 4 bases; junction bases outside the gene matches: 5. Germline values: CDR1 MDHEN, CDR2 SYDVKM. CDR3 sequence reads: CASRGTAITEAFF. CDR3 in DNA: TGTGCCAGCAGAGGGACAGCCATCACTGAAGCTTTCTTT.

Comment on this clone: Other DNA sequences within the sample encode an identical CDR3. The genes are TRBV28 and TRBJ1-5; 8 bases map to TRBD1. Trimming cost V 6 bases and J 4 bases; bases outside gene matches: 2. Germline V CDR1 and CDR2: MDHEN, SYDVKM. The CDR3 loop spans 13 amino acids. CDR3 DNA: TGTGCCAGCAGAAGACAGGGGAATCAGCCCCAGCATTTT. Translation gives CASRRQGNQPQHF.

This clone has just one count. The chain combines TRBV28 with TRBJ2-2; a weak D match, TRBD2 (5 bases). V shed 1 base and J shed 4 bases, with 10 bases lying between them. The CDR3 runs to 15 residues. From germline, CDR1 is MDHEN and CDR2 SYDVKM. Written as DNA, the CDR3 is TGTGCCAGCAGTTTATTACCCGGAGGCACCGGGGAGCTGTTTTTT. Translated: CASSLLPGGTGELFF.

The chain links TRBV5-6 to TRBJ2-5; TRBD1 matches at 7 bases. V lost 2 bases, J lost 5 bases, and 3 bases stayed unmatched. The CDR3 spans 13 residues. Germline CDR1 reads SGHDT; CDR2 reads YYEEEE. This CDR3 reads CASSFKGAETQYF. The CDR3 DNA sequence: TGTGCCAGCAGCTTTAAGGGGGCCGAGACCCAGTACTTC.

The V call is TRBV5-4, the J call TRBJ1-4; tentative D call: TRBD1 (6 bases). V dropped 5 bases and J dropped 7 bases, with 15 bases sitting between them. The CDR3 length is 14 residues. In germline, CDR1 is SGHNT, CDR2 YYREEE (reference sequence). This chain's CDR3 is CASSLRQEGEKLFF. The DNA for the CDR3 is TGTGCCAGCAGTTTGAGACAGGAGGGTGAAAAACTGTTTTTT.

V is TRBV10-3 and J is TRBJ2-3; possibly TRBD1 for D (6 bases). V was cut by 6 bases and J by 3 bases, with 16 bases left in between. The length of the CDR3 is 15 residues. Per the germline V gene, CDR1 is ENHRY and CDR2 is SYGVKD. The DNA of the CDR3 is TGTGCCATCAGGAACTCAGGGGAGAAGACAGATACGCAGTATTTT. Translating it yields CAIRNSGEKTDTQYF.

The chain carries TRBV5-6 and TRBJ1-2; D call uncertain. Germline CDR1 and CDR2: SGHDT and YYEEEE. The V end lost 4 bases, the J end lost 1 base, and 20 bases lay between the germline ends. The CDR3 has 17 amino acids. The CDR3 loop is CASSKTGTILLNYGYTF. CDR3 sequence (DNA): TGTGCCAGCAGCAAAACGGGCACTATACTCCTTAACTATGGCTACACCTTC. Looking up the rest from reference TRBV5-6 and TRBJ1-2 gives the full variable domain: DAGVTQSPTHLIKTRGQQVTLRCSPKSGHDTVSWYQQALGQGPQFIFQYYEEEERQRGNFPDRFSGHQFPNYSSELNVNALLLGDSALYLCASSKTGTILLNYGYTFGSGTRLTVV.

The rearrangement uses TRBV4-1 and TRBJ2-6; TRBD2 agrees at 11 bases. CDR1 MGHRA and CDR2 YSYEKL come from the germline V gene. The CDR3 has 21 amino acids. V lost 5 bases to trimming and J lost 1 base; unmatched junction nucleotides: 16. CDR3 nucleotides: TGCGCCAGCAGCACCCTCGCCAAAACTAGCGGGAGTTGGTCTGGGGCCAACGTCCTGACTTTC. Translated, it gives CASSTLAKTSGSWSGANVLTF.

This clone has only one observation. The chain employs TRBV5-5 and TRBJ2-1; 9 nucleotides line up with TRBD2. CDR3 size: 15 residues. Germline values: CDR1 SGHKS, CDR2 YYEKEE (reference sequence). V trimming: 4 bases; J trimming: 3 bases; junction bases outside the gene matches: 5. The CDR3 sequence is CASSPLAGNYNEQFF. The CDR3 DNA is TGTGCCAGCAGCCCTCTAGCGGGGAACTACAATGAGCAGTTCTTC.

The chain combines TRBV4-1 with TRBJ1-5; tentative D call: TRBD1 (5 bases). The CDR3 spans 17 residues. The V gene's germline CDR1 is MGHRA and CDR2 YSYEKL. Trimming took 5 bases from V and 3 from J, leaving 20 bases between them. As DNA, the CDR3 is TGCGCCAGCAGCGAAAGTGTTTTGACAGAAATCAATCAGCCCCAGCATTTT. It specifies CASSESVLTEINQPQHF.

The chain uses TRBV7-9 and TRBJ2-1; TRBD2 agrees at 13 bases. This CDR3 is built from 16 residues. V dropped 5 bases and J dropped 8; count of bases not matched to a gene: 9. From germline, CDR1 is SEHNR and CDR2 FQNEAQ (reference sequence). The CDR3 protein is CASSIGRTSGSHEQFF. The CDR3 bases are TGTGCCAGCAGCATAGGGAGGACTAGCGGGAGTCATGAGCAGTTCTTC. The entire variable domain, with the rest obtained from reference TRBV7-9 and TRBJ2-1, is as follows: DTGVSQNPRHKITKRGQNVTFRCDPISEHNRLYWYRQTLGQGPEFLTYFQNEAQLEKSRLLSDRFSAERPKGSFSTLEIQRTEQGDSAMYLCASSIGRTSGSHEQFFGPGTRLTVL.

This chain links TRBV6-6 with TRBJ2-7, with D possibly matching TRBD2 (6 bases). Trimming shortened V by 4 bases and J by 4 bases, and 11 bases separated the two germline ends. The CDR3 contains 13 residues. Germline V gene lookup returns CDR1 MNHNY and CDR2 SVGAGI (reference sequence). The DNA of the CDR3 is TGTGCCAGCAGTTCCCCCGGGACTTACGAGCAGTACTTC. It is translated as CASSSPGTYEQYF.

V usage is TRBV28 and J usage is TRBJ2-1; TRBD1 agrees at 8 bases. The CDR3 consists of 16 residues. Germline-derived CDR1 and CDR2 are MDHEN and SYDVKM. With V trimmed by 7 bases and J by 4 bases, 12 bases remained unmatched. The CDR3, as DNA: TGTGCCAGCACCTCCCACCGGGACAGGCTATACAATGAGCAGTTCTTC. Its translation: CASTSHRDRLYNEQFF. Combining the CDR3 with reference TRBV28 and TRBJ2-1 gives the whole variable domain DVKVTQSSRYLVKRTGEKVFLECVQDMDHENMFWYRQDPGLGLRLIYFSYDVKMKEKGDIPEGYSVSREKKERFSLILESASTNQTSMYLCASTSHRDRLYNEQFFGPGTRLTVL.

V usage is TRBV13 and J usage is TRBJ2-3; the match to TRBD2 covers 7 bases. The CDR3 is 14 amino acids. With 2 bases clipped from V and 3 bases from J, the junction kept 2 bases outside the gene matches. CDR1 and CDR2 from the germline V gene are PRHDT and FYEKMQ (reference sequence). CDR3 bases: TGTGCCAGCAGCTTATCGGGGGGAACAGATACGCAGTATTTT. This sequence encodes CASSLSGGTDTQYF.

This clone was picked up a small number of times. This chain connects TRBV7-3 to TRBJ1-1, with 7 positions matching TRBD1. After removal of 0 bases from V and 7 bases from J, the junction contained 5 bases not matched to a gene. The CDR3 consists of 14 residues. Germline V gene data show CDR1 as SGHTA and CDR2 as FQGTGA. Here the CDR3 DNA reads TGTGCCAGCAGCTTAACTCCGGGACAGAGTGAAGCTTTCTTT. As protein: CASSLTPGQSEAFF.

The V call is TRBV5-4, the J call TRBJ2-6; 12 positions agree with TRBD1. The CDR3 spans 18 residues. The germline V gene has CDR1 SGHNT and CDR2 YYREEE (reference sequence). V shed 4 bases, J shed 4 bases, and the junction held 9 bases outside the gene matches. The CDR3 DNA is TGTGCCAGCAGCCGACTAGGGACAGGGGGCTCCGGGGCCAACGTCCTGACTTTC. Translated, it gives CASSRLGTGGSGANVLTF.

V is TRBV2 and J is TRBJ2-6; D unresolved. CDR3 length: 14 residues. The V gene's germline CDR1 is SNHLY and CDR2 FYNNEI. V dropped 4 bases and J dropped 1 base, with 5 bases sitting between them. CDR3 DNA sequence: TGTGCCAGCAGTGTGATATCTGGGGCCAACGTCCTGACTTTC. Translation: CASSVISGANVLTF.

This clone was seen more than once but under ten times. In DNA form, the CDR3 reads TGTGCCAGCAGCTTAAGGCTAGCGGCGGCGGATGAGCAGTTCTTC. It codes for CASSLRLAAADEQFF. This chain links TRBV7-3 with TRBJ2-1; 7 bases fit TRBD2. CDR1 is SGHTA and CDR2 is FQGTGA in the germline V gene. V was pared by 1 base and J by 8 bases, with 8 bases of the junction left unmatched. The CDR3 extends over 15 amino acids. Full variable domain (remainder filled in from reference TRBV7-3 and TRBJ2-1): GAGVSQTPSNKVTEKGKYVELRCDPISGHTALYWYRQSLGQGPEFLIYFQGTGAADDSGLPNDRFFAVRPEGSVSTLKIQRTERGDSAVYLCASSLRLAAADEQFFGPGTRLTVL.

This rearrangement joins TRBV28 to TRBJ2-3; D perhaps matches TRBD2 (6 bases). Per germline, CDR1 MDHEN and CDR2 SYDVKM. Trimming removed 2 bases at V and 0 bases at J, with 9 bases between. The CDR3 covers 15 residues. CDR3 nucleotides: TGTGCCAGCAGTTTACCGGGAGCTAGCACAGATACGCAGTATTTT. Protein: CASSLPGASTDTQYF.